This T cell receptor (beta chain) was found in a study of cytomegalovirus exposure and HLA in healthy donors. Findings and caveats of the study: Presence/absence analyses took donor sequencing depth as roughly uniform. Reported performance of the classifier showed diagnosis of cytomegalovirus status with high specificity and sensitivity. TCR beta chain V- and J-gene trimming was linked, in a later analysis, to a missense variant in DCLRE1C. Altogether, about 160 TCR beta chains were recorded as cytomegalovirus-associated.

Germline V gene lookup returns CDR1 MNHEY and CDR2 SMNVEV (reference sequence). CDR3 length: 15 amino acids. V shed 5 bases, J shed 2 bases, and the junction held 9 bases outside the gene matches. As regards this clone: What it recognizes is unknown.

PCR involved 60 Vbeta and 13 Jbeta primers. Some clones are missing from TCRdb's copy, which holds only in-frame ones; the method was immunoSEQ multiplex PCR. Of some 95,000 clones listed, roughly 66% are singletons. The sequence came from a man aged 30 to 39 in good health and CMV-seronegative. The sample taken for sequencing was PBMCs. This rearrangement joins TRBV27 to TRBJ2-7, with 7 bases identical to TRBD1. The CDR3 sequence is CASSAPGTVPYEQYF. The CDR3 bases are TGTGCCAGCAGTGCCCCCGGGACAGTCCCCTACGAGCAGTACTTC.